This TCR beta chain was documented in a study of blood T cell repertoires in COVID-19 (dated by TCRdb to 2020 to 2022). About the study as a whole: Samples from collaborators originated in the United States, Italy and Spain and spanned both the acute and convalescent phases of COVID-19. The material from the prospective study consisted of cDNA or gDNA derived from T cells, B-cell-depleted T cells, or PBMCs. The dataset comprised deeply sampled blood TCRbeta repertoires from subjects exposed to, actively infected with, or recovered from COVID-19. The repertoires were made available in a free public database intended to serve as a resource for research on the immune response to SARS-CoV-2. Samples were obtained from the ongoing ImmuneRACE study (first 160 participants) and from 1,000 to 1,500 subjects provided by 6 global collaborators. The sample metadata nearly always contained a de-identified subject ID, COVID-19 status, age in years and sex. Where available, HLA class I and class II types were obtained from metadata supplied by the sample provider rather than from assay-based typing. Study-wide conclusions, independent of this receptor: The quantity of clinical and demographic metadata differed by source and by participant and was supplied without curation.

Each collaborating institution followed its own protocols to collect whole blood in K2EDTA tubes. Collaborator samples were shipped for TCRbeta analysis as frozen whole blood, isolated PBMCs, or DNA extracted from either sample type. TCRbeta CDR3 regions were amplified from genomic DNA by means of the immunoSEQ Assay, a bias-controlled multiplex PCR. On the study's bioinformatics: Within the assay, amplification of reference gene primers was used to estimate how many nucleated cells each sample contained. To quantify the absolute abundance of each unique TCRbeta CDR3 rearrangement, sequence reads were collapsed and filtered. For each sample, productive Simpson clonality was calculated by taking the square root of Simpson's diversity index across productive rearrangements. The source is immuneACCESS, and TCRdb retained only in-frame sequences with V and J called. Part of the clones is not carried over; for the studies checked, unresolved V genes explain less than half of this, and the remainder is unexplained. V, J and clone size were drawn from that table, and D and trimming were deduced from the DNA. The sample records 150,000 to 200,000 clones, over 85% of which are singletons. Roughly 19% of the sample is taken by the ten largest.

Taken from the germline V gene, the CDR1 and CDR2 loops are SNHLY and FYNNEI. The V end loses 5 bases and the J end loses 3 bases, and a stretch of 15 bases separates them. From cysteine to phenylalanine, the CDR3 is 15 amino acids long. Here the CDR3 DNA is all that survives: 45 bases in frame from base 1. In the case of this clone: What antigen it recognizes has not been identified. No clone much larger than this one lies a single base away; base qualities are absent.

The chain was built from TRBV2 and TRBJ2-3; 5 matching bases give a weak D call of TRBD2. Material for sequencing was peripheral blood. The TCR sequence derives from a man aged 55 to 69 with active or convalescent COVID-19. The DNA sequence is given as TGTGCCAGCAGTCTGTCGGACTTGCCGACAGATACGCAGTATTTT. Translated, it gives CASSLSDLPTDTQYF.